This T cell receptor (beta chain) was sequenced for a study of shared clonotypes between healthy human individuals. The overall study: Researchers assigned three CD4 naive, three CD4 memory, two CD8 naive and one CD8 memory plate to each donor.

Comments on this clone: As yet, its antigen is unknown.

Running of the assay took place at deep level. Generated by immunoSEQ multiplex PCR, the TCRdb table keeps only in-frame clones and is missing some. This sample has 1.6 million or so clones, with about 98.5% found just once. Overall study results and limits: Generally, naive subsets came out with larger estimated richness than memory subsets.

From germline, CDR1 is SGHRS and CDR2 YFSETQ. CDR3 length: 18 residues. Trimming pared 4 bases from V and 9 bases from J, leaving 29 bases between. This sequence was found in a man aged 25 to 45 in good health. The sequencing input was naive CD4+ T cells sorted from blood. As to subset: CD45RA+ positively selected. The chain has TRBV5-1 and TRBJ2-1, with D hard to call. The CDR3 sequence is CASSLDPRTEAEQGEQFF. CDR3 in DNA: TGCGCCAGCAGCCTTGACCCTCGAACAGAGGCGGAGCAAGGTGAGCAGTTCTTC.